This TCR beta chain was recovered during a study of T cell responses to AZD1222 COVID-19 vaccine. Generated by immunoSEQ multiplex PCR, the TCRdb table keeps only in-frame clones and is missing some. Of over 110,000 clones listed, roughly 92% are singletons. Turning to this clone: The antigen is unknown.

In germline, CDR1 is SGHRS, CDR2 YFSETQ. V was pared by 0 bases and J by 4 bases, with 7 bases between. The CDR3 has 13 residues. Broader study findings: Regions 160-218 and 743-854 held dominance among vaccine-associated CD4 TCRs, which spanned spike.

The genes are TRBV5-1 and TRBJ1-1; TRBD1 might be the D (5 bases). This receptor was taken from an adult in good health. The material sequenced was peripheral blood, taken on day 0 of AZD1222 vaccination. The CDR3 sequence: CASSLAGVTEAFF. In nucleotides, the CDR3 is TGCGCCAGCAGCTTGGCGGGGGTCACTGAAGCTTTCTTT.